This TCR beta chain appears in the sequencing data of a study of shared clonotypes between healthy human individuals. Background on the study: The study used three CD4 naive, three CD4 memory, two CD8 naive and one CD8 memory plate per donor. Findings and caveats of the study: The study found lower generation probabilities in non-shared clonotypes than in those shared by all four donors. Between a few donors, naive CD4 clonotypes were shared at a level of about 5%. The diversity represented, both genetic and in exposure history, was limited by few donors.

TCRdb keeps only in-frame clones here, not all; method: immunoSEQ multiplex PCR. The table records approximately 250,000 clones, over 60% of them present only once. Regarding this clone: The antigen remains undetermined.

The sequencing sample was made of memory CD4+ T cells sorted from blood. Specified subset: CD45RA-negative fraction. The source is a man aged 30-40 years in good health.

The CDR3 sequence is CASSQRTGSTDTQYF. As DNA, the CDR3 is TGTGCCAGCAGCCAGAGGACAGGGAGCACAGATACGCAGTATTTT. The V and J genes are TRBV5-6 and TRBJ2-3; TRBD1 matches 8 bases. CDR1 and CDR2 from the germline V gene are SGHDT and YYEEEE. CDR3 length: 15 amino acids. The V and J ends lost 4 bases and 0 bases, in that order; junction bases with no gene match: 4.